Below, 20 T cell receptor beta chains from the same sample are listed, as sequenced in a study of post-analysis software for immune sequencing data. Study observations and caveats: Five or six TRBV segments, TRBV5-6, TRBV5-1 and TRBV20-1 among them, were found more frequent in patients than controls.

Researchers reported that TCR beta cDNA libraries carried unique molecular identifiers. TCRdb re-analysed the PCR reads in MiXCR, keeping a single row per CDR3 protein. Of about 820,000 distinct CDR3 sequences in the sample, roughly half were seen once. No antigens are known for them. The specimen was blood. The receptors here all came from a girl aged 5-17 years with multiple sclerosis.

In this sample, this clonotype turned up a few times. This sequence joins TRBV7-9 and TRBJ2-7; 8 bases agree with TRBD2. Germline V gene lookup returns CDR1 SEHNR and CDR2 FQNEAQ (reference sequence). CDR3 length equals 15 residues. Trimming removed 3 bases from V and 7 bases from J; junction bases left unmatched: 11. In DNA, the CDR3 is TGTGCCAGCAGCTTTGTTCGAGCGGGAGATGGTGAGCAGTACTTC. It translates to CASSFVRAGDGEQYF.

The V gene is TRBV11-2, the J gene TRBJ1-1, with a possible D match to TRBD1 (6 bases). Trimming took 6 bases from V and 1 from J, leaving 15 bases between them. The germline CDR1 and CDR2 sequences are SGHAT and FQNNGV. CDR3 size: 15 residues. CDR3 nucleotide sequence: TGTGCCAGCAGTCCTCGCGGGGGCTCGAACACTGAAGCTTTCTTT. It translates to CASSPRGGSNTEAFF.

This clonotype showed up just a few times. The CDR3 is CSADGKNTGELFF. CDR3 sequence (DNA): TGCAGCGCGGACGGGAAAAACACCGGGGAGCTGTTTTTT. The chain couples TRBV29-1 to TRBJ2-2, with a tentative D call TRBD2 (5 bases). This CDR3 is built from 13 residues. CDR1 SQVTM and CDR2 ANQGSEA come from the germline V gene. V lost 7 bases, J lost 2 bases, and 11 bases lay in between.

Worth noting for this clonotype: The junction departs from germline at one end; a sequencing error may be responsible. This chain connects TRBV5-1 to TRBJ2-1, with D possibly being TRBD1 (5 bases). Germline V gene sequence: CDR1 SGHRS, CDR2 YFSETQ. This CDR3 has 15 residues. DNA for the CDR3: TGTGCCAGCAGTTTAGGGGCACGAACCTACAATGAGCAGTTCTTC. This codes for CASSLGARTYNEQFF.

The genes are TRBV20-1 and TRBJ1-1, with 9 positions matching TRBD1. With V trimmed by 2 bases and J by 1 base, 8 bases remained unmatched. This CDR3 is built from 16 residues. CDR1 is DFQATT and CDR2 is SNEGSKA in the germline V gene (reference sequence). Here the CDR3 reads CSARSYQDRGNTEAFF. For the CDR3, the DNA is TGCAGTGCTAGATCCTATCAGGACAGGGGGAACACTGAAGCTTTCTTT.

This clonotype was seen only once. This rearrangement joins TRBV12-5 to TRBJ2-1; D remains unclear. Looked up from germline, CDR1 is LGHNT and CDR2 is FRNRAP. The CDR3 is made up of 10 amino acids. Trimming left V 6 bases short and J 7 bases short, with 4 bases between. CDR3 loop: CASGLNEQFF. CDR3 coding DNA: TGTGCTAGTGGGTTGAATGAGCAGTTCTTC.

This clonotype was picked up a small number of times. V gene TRBV4-2 combines with J gene TRBJ1-5; the match to TRBD1 covers 10 bases. V shed 4 bases and J 5 bases; nucleotides not matched to a gene: 11. Germline V lookup: CDR1 LGHNA, CDR2 YNFKEQ. The CDR3 extends over 17 amino acids. The CDR3 nucleotides are TGTGCCAGCAGCCGAGATCCGGGGACAGGGGCTTATCAGCCCCAGCATTTT. This sequence encodes CASSRDPGTGAYQPQHF.

This sequence joins TRBV14 and TRBJ2-3; D ambiguous. CDR1 and CDR2 from the germline V gene are SGHDN and FVKESK. The V end was cut by 0 bases, the J end by 7 bases, with 5 bases between. The CDR3 contains 12 residues. CDR3: CASSQDYHTQYF. As DNA, the CDR3 is TGTGCCAGCAGCCAAGACTACCATACGCAGTATTTT.

A few counts support this clonotype. The chain is built from TRBV5-1 and TRBJ2-7; weak D call: TRBD2 (6 bases). Trimming took off 3 bases at V and 0 bases at J, with 16 bases between the two ends. This CDR3 has 16 amino acids. CDR1 and CDR2 (germline): SGHRS, YFSETQ. CDR3 region: CASSSVEGLSSYEQYF. The CDR3 nucleotides are TGCGCCAGCAGCTCAGTCGAGGGACTGAGCTCCTACGAGCAGTACTTC.

V and J are TRBV5-1 and TRBJ2-5, with 7 nucleotides matching TRBD2. After removal of 0 bases from V and 3 bases from J, the junction contained 11 bases not matched to a gene. There are 17 residues in the CDR3. Germline V lookup: CDR1 SGHRS, CDR2 YFSETQ. Written as DNA, the CDR3 is TGCGCCAGCAGCTTGGCGCTAGCGGTAACGTTTGAAGAGACCCAGTACTTC. Amino acids: CASSLALAVTFEETQYF.

This chain links TRBV7-2 with TRBJ1-2; possibly TRBD1 for D (6 bases). Germline CDR1 and CDR2: SGHTA and FQGNSA. The CDR3 sequence is 16 residues long. V lost 4 bases and J 3 bases, leaving 18 bases between the germline ends. CDR3 sequence reads: CASSYSTLQGHYGYTF. The CDR3 region has the DNA TGTGCCAGCAGCTATAGTACCTTACAGGGCCACTATGGCTACACCTTC.

The gene calls are TRBV5-1 and TRBJ1-2, with D tentatively TRBD1 (5 bases). CDR1 is SGHRS and CDR2 is YFSETQ in the germline V gene. This CDR3 contains 14 residues. Trimming shortened V by 3 bases and J by 4 bases, and 13 bases separated the two germline ends. The CDR3 coding sequence is TGCGCCAGCAGCTGGGACTCGGGAGCCTATGGCTACACCTTC. Residues: CASSWDSGAYGYTF. Full variable domain (outside the CDR3, taken from reference TRBV5-1 and TRBJ1-2): KAGVTQTPRYLIKTRGQQVTLSCSPISGHRSVSWYQQTPGQGLQFLFEYFSETQRNKGNFPGRFSGRQFSNSRSEMNVSTLELGDSALYLCASSWDSGAYGYTFGSGTRLTVV.

The chain couples TRBV29-1 to TRBJ1-2; TRBD1 matches at 8 bases. The V and J ends lost 4 bases and 8 bases, in that order; junction bases with no gene match: 3. CDR3 length equals 11 residues. The germline V gene encodes CDR1 SQVTM and CDR2 ANQGSEA. The CDR3 DNA sequence: TGCAGCGTTGGCCCAGGGGGCGGCTACACCTTC. This gives the protein CSVGPGGGYTF.

This clonotype is a singleton in its sample. This chain connects TRBV9 to TRBJ2-7; TRBD2 matches at 13 bases. This CDR3 spans 15 amino acids. The ends lost 5 bases at V and 7 bases at J; junction bases unmatched: 9. Per germline, CDR1 SGDLS and CDR2 YYNGEE. In nucleotides, the CDR3 is TGTGCCAGCAGTGGGACTAGCGGGGCATACAATGAGCAGTACTTC. The encoded protein is CASSGTSGAYNEQYF.

This clonotype was seen only a few times. The CDR3 bases are TGCAGCGCCGGGAACTATGGGGAGCAGTACTTC. This translates into CSAGNYGEQYF. The chain links TRBV29-1 to TRBJ2-7; tentative D call: TRBD2 (5 bases). The CDR3 contains 11 residues. The germline gives CDR1 SQVTM, CDR2 ANQGSEA. Trimming removed 7 bases from V and 7 bases from J, with 14 bases in between.

V usage is TRBV11-2 and J usage is TRBJ1-2; D is perhaps TRBD1 (6 bases). The CDR3 extends over 18 amino acids. The V end lost 4 bases, the J end lost 0 bases, and 21 bases lay between the germline ends. CDR1 and CDR2 from the germline V gene are SGHAT and FQNNGV. DNA of the CDR3: TGTGCCAGCAGCTCGCCCCCGACAGGACTCCCTCCTAACTATGGCTACACCTTC. Amino acids: CASSSPPTGLPPNYGYTF.

J is TRBJ1-2 and V is TRBV7-3; 9 bases fit TRBD1. With V trimmed by 5 bases and J by 7 bases, 11 bases remained unmatched. The CDR3 is 15 amino acids. Germline V gene lookup returns CDR1 SGHTA and CDR2 FQGTGA. DNA for the CDR3: TGTGCCAGCAGCCCGTGGGGACAGGGCGCCGCTGGCTACACCTTC. Its translation is CASSPWGQGAAGYTF.

This clonotype showed up just once. The chain joins TRBV5-1 to TRBJ1-2, with TRBD1 matching over 11 bases. Unmatched junction bases numbered 5, after V lost 4 bases and J lost 6 bases. CDR1 is SGHRS and CDR2 is YFSETQ in the germline V gene. This CDR3 has 14 amino acids. CDR3: CASSPDRGRDGYTF. CDR3 in DNA: TGCGCCAGCAGCCCGGACAGGGGGCGAGATGGCTACACCTTC.

The chain is built from TRBV5-1 and TRBJ2-3, with D tentatively TRBD2 (6 bases). The CDR3 contains 16 residues. Trimming cost V 0 bases and J 8 bases, with 19 bases left between them. The V gene's germline CDR1 is SGHRS and CDR2 YFSETQ. Here the CDR3 reads CASSLEPRDPTGTQYF. CDR3 coding DNA: TGCGCCAGCAGCTTGGAGCCGCGGGACCCAACTGGTACGCAGTATTTT. The full variable domain, with the rest looked up from reference TRBV5-1 and TRBJ2-3, is KAGVTQTPRYLIKTRGQQVTLSCSPISGHRSVSWYQQTPGQGLQFLFEYFSETQRNKGNFPGRFSGRQFSNSRSEMNVSTLELGDSALYLCASSLEPRDPTGTQYFGPGTRLTVL.

The gene calls are TRBV20-1 and TRBJ2-3; 8 bases align to TRBD2. V lost 3 bases to trimming and J lost 1 base; unmatched junction nucleotides: 9. The length of the CDR3 is 16 residues. Germline V gene lookup returns CDR1 DFQATT and CDR2 SNEGSKA (reference sequence). In DNA, the CDR3 is TGCAGTGCTAGCGGGAGGGCCCCCCGGGGCACAGATACGCAGTATTTT. This gives the protein CSASGRAPRGTDTQYF.